The 23 T cell receptor beta chains presented below share a single source sample, sequenced in a study of T cells in Graves' hyperthyroidism and ophthalmopathy. Amplification of TCR beta CDR3 regions used RNA as the template. The HTBI set primed first-round TCR CDR3 RT-PCR. TCRdb redid the calling of the multiplex PCR reads with MiXCR, one entry per CDR3 protein. The sample shows about 590,000 distinct CDR3 sequences, around 14% of them seen only once. The specimen sequenced was blood. The origin of the receptors is a woman between 18 and 30 years old with Graves' ophthalmopathy.

This clonotype was counted ten times or more. V usage is TRBV12-3 or TRBV12-4 and J usage is TRBJ1-1, with D perhaps matching TRBD1 (6 bases). The length of the CDR3 is 14 residues. Trimming took 7 bases from V and 4 from J, leaving 16 bases between them. The CDR3 DNA follows: TGTGCCAGCACTGCTGGGGGGCTCAGCACTGAAGCTTTCTTT. It specifies CASTAGGLSTEAFF.

The chain combines TRBV7-6 with TRBJ1-2, with 7 bases fitting TRBD1. Germline CDR1 SGHVS, CDR2 FNYEAQ. There are 12 residues in the CDR3. V trimming: 8 bases; J trimming: 3 bases; junction bases outside the gene matches: 3. The CDR3 DNA sequence: TGTGCCAGCGGGACAGTTTACTATGGCTACACCTTC. The encoded protein is CASGTVYYGYTF.

This clonotype was detected many times. The genes are TRBV28 and TRBJ2-7; 7 positions match TRBD1. In germline, CDR1 is MDHEN, CDR2 SYDVKM. This CDR3 has 16 amino acids. Unmatched junction bases numbered 9, after V lost 4 bases and J lost 0 bases. The CDR3 nucleotides read TGTGCCAGCAGTTGGCCCACAGGGGTTAGCTCCTACGAGCAGTACTTC. This sequence encodes CASSWPTGVSSYEQYF.

Only a few counts were recorded for this clonotype. The genes are TRBV28 and TRBJ1-1, with 7 bases identical to TRBD1. Per the germline V gene, CDR1 is MDHEN and CDR2 is SYDVKM. V lost 9 bases, J lost 4 bases, and 5 bases stayed unmatched. The CDR3 spans 12 residues. CDR3 coding DNA: TGTGCCAGTCAGGGGGGGGTCACTGAAGCTTTCTTT. Encoded protein: CASQGGVTEAFF. Full variable domain (missing parts from reference TRBV28 and TRBJ1-1): DVKVTQSSRYLVKRTGEKVFLECVQDMDHENMFWYRQDPGLGLRLIYFSYDVKMKEKGDIPEGYSVSREKKERFSLILESASTNQTSMYLCASQGGVTEAFFGQGTRLTVV.

This clonotype was observed at least ten times. The V gene is TRBV29-1, the J gene TRBJ1-1, with a weak D call TRBD1 (5 bases). Germline lookup yields CDR1 SQVTM and CDR2 ANQGSEA. V dropped 7 bases and J dropped 0 bases, with 12 bases sitting between them. CDR3 length: 13 amino acids. CDR3: CSALTVMNTEAFF. In DNA, the CDR3 is TGCAGCGCCTTGACAGTCATGAACACTGAAGCTTTCTTT.

This clonotype has more than one count but fewer than ten. One junction end does not reproduce the germline sequence, and a read error may be involved. The chain links TRBV3-1 to TRBJ2-7, with 7 nucleotides matching TRBD2. This CDR3 region has 14 residues. Germline CDR1 and CDR2: LGHDT and YNNKEL (reference sequence). The chain's CDR3 is CASNQARLALEQYF. The CDR3 DNA reads as TGTGCCAGCAACCAAGCCCGACTAGCTCTCGAGCAGTACTTC.

This clonotype was observed many times. The chain combines TRBV6-5 with TRBJ2-7; TRBD2 agrees at 7 bases. From germline, CDR1 is MNHEY and CDR2 SVGAGI. CDR3 size: 15 residues. V was clipped by 0 bases and J by 4 bases; unmatched bases: 6. The CDR3 DNA follows: TGTGCCAGCAGTTACTCGAGCCTAGCGGCGTACGAGCAGTACTTC. Protein sequence: CASSYSSLAAYEQYF.

V usage is TRBV3-1 and J usage is TRBJ2-1; 7 positions agree with TRBD2. The V segment lost 2 bases and the J segment 3 bases; nucleotides outside the gene matches: 10. The CDR3 loop spans 17 amino acids. The germline gives CDR1 LGHDT, CDR2 YNNKEL (reference sequence). The CDR3 protein is CASSQMVREVIYNEQFF. For the CDR3, the DNA is TGTGCCAGCAGCCAAATGGTCCGGGAGGTCATCTACAATGAGCAGTTCTTC.

This clonotype appeared many times. The J gene is TRBJ2-1, the V gene TRBV6-6, with a tentative D call TRBD1 (6 bases). CDR3 length equals 15 residues. Trimming left V 0 bases short and J 9 bases short, with 15 bases between. Germline CDR1 and CDR2: MNHNY and SVGAGI (reference sequence). CDR3 sequence: CASSYSFRQAGEQFF. The CDR3 DNA reads as TGTGCCAGCAGTTACTCTTTTCGACAGGCCGGTGAGCAGTTCTTC.

This clonotype was seen at least ten times. The rearrangement joins TRBV6-2 or TRBV6-3 to TRBJ2-5; TRBD2 matches at 10 bases. The CDR3 loop spans 16 amino acids. Germline-derived CDR1 and CDR2 are MNHEY and SVGEGT. J was trimmed by 4 bases and V by 3 bases; bases with no gene match: 8. In nucleotides, the CDR3 is TGTGCCAGCAGTTATTCTGGGACTAGCGTCGGAGAGACCCAGTACTTC. Protein: CASSYSGTSVGETQYF.

This clonotype was seen a few times. CDR3 sequence: CSVHSSPGEAFF. The CDR3 nucleotides are TGCAGCGTCCACTCTTCCCCCGGGGAAGCTTTCTTT. This chain connects TRBV29-1 to TRBJ1-1; D not certain. The CDR3 loop spans 12 amino acids. V was trimmed by 6 bases and J by 8 bases, leaving 16 bases between them. CDR1 is SQVTM and CDR2 is ANQGSEA in the germline V gene.

This clonotype was seen many times. This chain connects TRBV7-9 to TRBJ1-2; maybe TRBD1 (6 bases). Germline CDR1 SEHNR, CDR2 FQNEAQ (reference sequence). Between the trimmed V and J ends, which lost 5 bases and 5 bases, there was a span of 21 bases. The CDR3 has 16 residues. CDR3 region: CASSPADRTEPYGYTF. CDR3 DNA: TGTGCCAGCAGCCCGGCGGACAGAACGGAACCATATGGCTACACCTTC. Full variable domain (missing parts from reference TRBV7-9 and TRBJ1-2): DTGVSQNPRHKITKRGQNVTFRCDPISEHNRLYWYRQTLGQGPEFLTYFQNEAQLEKSRLLSDRFSAERPKGSFSTLEIQRTEQGDSAMYLCASSPADRTEPYGYTFGSGTRLTVV.

The chain combines TRBV9 with TRBJ1-1; 10 bases line up with TRBD1. This CDR3 region has 15 residues. Germline CDR1 and CDR2: SGDLS and YYNGEE. The ends lost 3 bases at V and 3 bases at J; junction bases unmatched: 5. In DNA, the CDR3 is TGTGCCAGCAGCGCCAGACAGGGGGCAGACACTGAAGCTTTCTTT. This gives the protein CASSARQGADTEAFF. Based on the CDR3 plus reference TRBV9 and TRBJ1-1, the full variable domain is DSGVTQTPKHLITATGQRVTLRCSPRSGDLSVYWYQQSLDQGLQFLIQYYNGEERAKGNILERFSAQQFPDLHSELNLSSLELGDSALYFCASSARQGADTEAFFGQGTRLTVV.

This clonotype came up many times. The CDR3 sequence is CASSLHIGQGSTDTQYF. For the CDR3, the DNA is TGTGCCAGCAGTTTACACATAGGGCAGGGTAGCACAGATACGCAGTATTTT. V usage is TRBV28 and J usage is TRBJ2-3; weak D call: TRBD1 (5 bases). With 2 bases removed from V and 0 bases from J, the gap between germline ends came to 15 bases. This CDR3 has 17 amino acids. The germline V gene has CDR1 MDHEN and CDR2 SYDVKM. Drawing the rest from reference TRBV28 and TRBJ2-3, the complete variable domain is DVKVTQSSRYLVKRTGEKVFLECVQDMDHENMFWYRQDPGLGLRLIYFSYDVKMKEKGDIPEGYSVSREKKERFSLILESASTNQTSMYLCASSLHIGQGSTDTQYFGPGTRLTVL.

This clonotype was picked up many times. The chain links TRBV20-1 to TRBJ1-5; TRBD1 is a possible D gene (5 bases). The CDR3 spans 14 residues. Germline values: CDR1 DFQATT, CDR2 SNEGSKA (reference sequence). V dropped 6 bases and J dropped 6 bases, with 18 bases sitting between them. DNA for the CDR3: TGCAGTGCCCCAGCCGGGGGGATCTTTCAGCCCCAGCATTTT. Residues: CSAPAGGIFQPQHF.

The sample holds many counts of this clonotype. J is TRBJ1-5 and V is TRBV5-1; D possibly corresponds to TRBD1 (6 bases). Germline CDR1 SGHRS, CDR2 YFSETQ. The ends were cut back, 4 bases at V and 2 bases at J, with 13 bases in the middle. This CDR3 is built from 15 residues. The CDR3 loop is CASSPGGARNQPQHF. CDR3 DNA: TGCGCCAGCAGCCCCGGGGGGGCCCGCAATCAGCCCCAGCATTTT.

This clonotype was recorded many times. The V call is TRBV7-9, the J call TRBJ2-5; D may be TRBD1 (5 bases). CDR3 length: 13 amino acids. Trimming pared 0 bases from V and 9 bases from J, leaving 11 bases between. Germline V gives CDR1 SEHNR, CDR2 FQNEAQ (reference sequence). CDR3 in amino acids: CASSLASGRAQYF. The CDR3, as DNA: TGTGCCAGCAGCTTAGCGTCGGGCAGGGCCCAGTACTTC.

This clonotype has at least ten counts. The chain employs TRBV7-9 and TRBJ2-3; 7 nucleotides align to TRBD2. Germline trimming cut 1 base from V and 0 bases from J; bases unmatched to any gene: 7. Germline V gene data show CDR1 as SEHNR and CDR2 as FQNEAQ (reference sequence). The CDR3 covers 17 residues. Written as DNA, the CDR3 is TGTGCCAGCAGCTTAGTATCTGCGGGAGAAAGCACAGATACGCAGTATTTT. Residues: CASSLVSAGESTDTQYF.

This clonotype was seen a few times. The chain links TRBV19 to TRBJ2-5; 7 bases align to TRBD1. The CDR3 is 16 amino acids. With 11 bases clipped from V and 1 base from J, the junction kept 16 bases outside the gene matches. CDR1 is LNHDA and CDR2 is SQIVND in the germline V gene (reference sequence). CDR3 sequence reads: CACPSRGQSTQETQYF. For the CDR3, the DNA is TGTGCCTGCCCCAGTAGGGGACAGAGTACCCAAGAGACCCAGTACTTC.

The table lists this clonotype with many counts. The chain links TRBV14 to TRBJ2-1; TRBD2 matches at 12 bases. CDR3 length equals 15 residues. In germline, CDR1 is SGHDN, CDR2 FVKESK. J was trimmed by 7 bases and V by 2 bases; bases with no gene match: 3. The CDR3 region is CASSQLAGGGNEQFF. The DNA of the CDR3 is TGTGCCAGCAGCCAACTAGCGGGAGGGGGGAATGAGCAGTTCTTC.

This clonotype was seen repeatedly, ten times or more. The chain combines TRBV10-3 with TRBJ2-7; TRBD1 agrees at 9 bases. The CDR3 consists of 15 residues. Germline trimming cut 4 bases from V and 3 bases from J; bases unmatched to any gene: 7. The germline V gene encodes CDR1 ENHRY and CDR2 SYGVKD. CDR3 in DNA: TGTGCCATCAGTGGGGTTGGACAGGGGCGCTACGAGCAGTACTTC. This translates into CAISGVGQGRYEQYF.

This clonotype was detected ten times or more. The chain links TRBV2 to TRBJ1-3; D is perhaps TRBD1 (6 bases). V lost 7 bases, J lost 3 bases, and 13 bases lay in between. The CDR3 sequence is 14 residues long. Germline V gene data show CDR1 as SNHLY and CDR2 as FYNNEI. The CDR3 DNA reads TGTGCCAGCAATGCGGGGGCCGATGGAAACACCATATATTTT. Translated, it gives CASNAGADGNTIYF.

This clonotype was recorded many times. The CDR3 region has the DNA TGTGCCAGCAGCCCGCGGACTAGCCCGTCCTACGAGCAGTACTTC. It translates to CASSPRTSPSYEQYF. The rearrangement links TRBV7-9 to TRBJ2-7; 8 nucleotides match TRBD2. CDR1 and CDR2 from the germline V gene are SEHNR and FQNEAQ (reference sequence). Unmatched junction bases numbered 7, after V lost 5 bases and J lost 1 base. The CDR3 runs 15 residues. The variable domain in full, with the rest retrieved from reference TRBV7-9 and TRBJ2-7, is DTGVSQNPRHKITKRGQNVTFRCDPISEHNRLYWYRQTLGQGPEFLTYFQNEAQLEKSRLLSDRFSAERPKGSFSTLEIQRTEQGDSAMYLCASSPRTSPSYEQYFGPGTRLTVT.